This entry is about one T cell receptor (beta chain). Its antigen is currently unknown. This record comes from a study of T cell responses to AZD1222 COVID-19 vaccine. General study results and limits: There were mostly white British donors and more females than males, and clonal diversity was possibly underestimated.

In germline, CDR1 is DFQATT, CDR2 SNEGSKA (reference sequence). Trimming removed 3 bases from V and 9 bases from J, with 15 bases in between. The CDR3 extends over 14 amino acids. Generated by immunoSEQ multiplex PCR, the TCRdb table keeps only in-frame clones and is missing some. The sample gives approximately 110,000 clones, approximately 88% of which show up once; about 6.8% is in the top ten. Sequencing used peripheral blood, obtained 28 days after the second AZD1222 dose. The V gene is TRBV20-1, the J gene TRBJ1-6; D perhaps matches TRBD1 (5 bases). The source is an adult who received the AZD1222 COVID-19 vaccine. CDR3 loop: CSASGGSGSSPLHF. The DNA of the CDR3 is TGCAGTGCTAGTGGGGGGTCCGGGTCTTCACCCCTCCACTTT.